This record covers a single T cell receptor (beta chain). Data came from immunoSEQ multiplex PCR; TCRdb stores just in-frame clones and leaves some out. The table has about 11,000 clones, 75% to 90% seen once; the top ten hold 20% to 25%. Documented time point: week 3, after first cycle of checkpoint inhibitor. At 12 weeks after first infusion, RECIST 1.1 defined response for most patients. The V and J ends lost 3 bases and 2 bases, in that order; junction bases with no gene match: 7. Germline CDR1 LNHDA, CDR2 SQIVND (reference sequence). The CDR3 extends over 16 amino acids. This sample is part of a study of blood T cell dynamics during melanoma immunotherapy.

The sequence was obtained from a human donor with melanoma. The sequencing used blood, collected from a patient treated with checkpoint blockade. The chain employs TRBV19 and TRBJ2-1; 7 bases line up with TRBD2. CDR3 DNA: TGTGCCAGTAGTATGGATGGGGAGGGCGCCTACAATGAGCAGTTCTTC. Protein: CASSMDGEGAYNEQFF.